The clone carrying this T cell receptor beta chain was seen more than once but under ten times. Its antigen is as yet unknown. The data derive from a study of early T cells in non-severe SARS-CoV-2 infection. In the study overall: Sequencing of unsorted whole blood was done on bulk RNA, leaving chains unpaired.

Findings and caveats of the study: VDJdb matching, biased toward anti-spike CD8 responses, missed private and CD4 specificities.

CDR3 length: 20 amino acids. CDR1 is SGHTA, CDR2 FQGTGA, per germline. V lost 4 bases, J lost 3 bases, and 27 bases lay in between. Unique molecular identifiers (one per individual cDNA molecule) were attached. TCRdb reprocessed the 5' RACE reads via MiXCR and lists one record per CDR3 protein. The sample contains some 80,000 distinct CDR3 sequences, less than 15% of which appear only once. The V gene is TRBV7-3, the J gene TRBJ2-2; no firm D call. Sequencing was performed on whole blood. The clonotype comes from an adult who was a healthcare worker with PCR-confirmed SARS-CoV-2 infection or an uninfected control (not recorded which). This CDR3 is CASSSQDGPVGHRDTGELFF. The CDR3 region has the DNA TGTGCCAGCAGCTCCCAGGATGGCCCCGTCGGCCACCGGGACACCGGGGAGCTGTTTTTT.